This T cell receptor (beta chain) came from a study of blood T cell repertoires in COVID-19 (dated by TCRdb to 2018 to 2020). In terms of the full investigation: The collaborator samples originated in the United States, Italy and Spain and spanned the acute and convalescent phases of COVID-19. Where HLA class I and class II types were available, the types were taken from metadata supplied by the sample provider, not from assay-based typing. The prospective study material was composed of cDNA or gDNA derived from T cells, B-cell-depleted T cells, or PBMCs. A de-identified subject ID, COVID-19 status, age in years and sex were almost always included in the sample metadata. A freely available public database, intended as a resource for researchers studying the immune response to SARS-CoV-2, is where the repertoires were released. Samples came from the ongoing ImmuneRACE study (first 160 participants) plus 1,254 subjects from 6 global collaborators. Subjects who had been exposed to COVID-19, were actively infected with it, or had recovered from it provided the deeply sampled blood TCRbeta repertoires that made up the dataset. General findings and caveats noted by the study authors: The amount of clinical and demographic metadata varied by source and participant and was provided uncurated.

As regards this clone: Its antigen is not yet known. No base qualities exist here, and no much larger clone lies one base off it.

Whole blood was collected in K2EDTA tubes by collaborating institutions according to the institutions' own protocols. For TCRbeta analysis, collaborators shipped samples in one of three forms: frozen whole blood, isolated PBMCs, or DNA extracted from either of those sample types. V was cut back by 0 bases and J by 0 bases, leaving a gap of 10 bases between them. CDR1 and CDR2 (SGHRS, YFSETQ) derive from the germline V gene. The CDR3 goes from the cysteine to the phenylalanine over 16 residues. Just CDR3 DNA is preserved here, 48 bases in frame from base 1. TCRbeta CDR3 regions were amplified from genomic DNA using the immunoSEQ Assay, a bias-controlled multiplex PCR. In the source study's methods: The number of nucleated cells in each sample was estimated by amplification of reference gene primers within the assay. Sequence reads were collapsed and filtered to measure the absolute abundance of every unique TCRbeta CDR3 rearrangement. Productive Simpson clonality was computed per sample as the square root of Simpson's diversity index over productive rearrangements. The clones in this table, taken by TCRdb from immuneACCESS, are in-frame only. Not every clone is retained; where verified, under half of the shortfall comes from an unresolved V gene, and the cause of the rest is unknown. From that table come the V and J calls and clone size; the DNA was used to work out D and trimming. Recorded for this sample are more than 95,000 clones; about 85% of them occurred a single time. The top ten hold about 6.2% of the sample.

The rearranged segments are TRBV5-1 and TRBJ2-1; TRBD2 is possibly the D segment (5 matching bases). The receptor's source is a man older than 75 with active or convalescent COVID-19. The material sequenced was peripheral blood. The CDR3 corresponds to CASSLGGSGSYNEQFF. The nucleotides are TGCGCCAGCAGCTTGGGTGGCAGCGGCTCCTACAATGAGCAGTTCTTC.